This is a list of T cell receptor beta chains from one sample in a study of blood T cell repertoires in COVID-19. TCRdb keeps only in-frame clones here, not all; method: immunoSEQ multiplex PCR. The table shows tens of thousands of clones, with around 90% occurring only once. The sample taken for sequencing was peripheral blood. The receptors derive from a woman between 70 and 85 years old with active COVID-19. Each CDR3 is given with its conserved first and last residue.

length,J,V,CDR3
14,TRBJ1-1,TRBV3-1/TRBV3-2,CASRSRGASTEAFF
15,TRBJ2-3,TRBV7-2,CASSPRLAGRDTQYF
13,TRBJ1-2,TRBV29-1,CSVENWTGRGYTF
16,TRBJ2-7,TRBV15,CATSRVEQARLGEQYF
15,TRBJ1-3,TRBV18,CASSPGSYSGNTIYF
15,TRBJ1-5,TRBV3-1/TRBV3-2,CASSPGRASNQPQHF
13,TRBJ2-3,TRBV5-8,CASSLEATDTQYF
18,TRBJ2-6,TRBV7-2,CASTSRWTGISGANVLTF
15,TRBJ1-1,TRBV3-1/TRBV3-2,CASSPREGAVTEAFF
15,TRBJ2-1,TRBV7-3,CASSLSWTSSNEQFF
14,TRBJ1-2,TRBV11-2,CASSLETGNYGYTF
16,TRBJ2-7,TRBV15,CATSRDRTGISYEQYF
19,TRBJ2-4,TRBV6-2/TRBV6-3,CASSRTSGGAESTKNIQYF
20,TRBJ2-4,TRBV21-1,CASSKDGGDCGGADKNIQYF
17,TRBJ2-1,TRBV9,CASSPLAGGPEFHEQFF
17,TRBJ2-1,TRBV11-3,CASSSTSGGASYNEQFF
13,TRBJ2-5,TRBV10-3,CAIGGQAEETQYF
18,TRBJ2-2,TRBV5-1,CASSVGALRQGVTGELFF
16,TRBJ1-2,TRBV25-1,CASSLGQGADNYGYTF
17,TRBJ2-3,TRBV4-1,CASSLMSRRGRTDTQYF
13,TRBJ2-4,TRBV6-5,CASSRVPEETQYF
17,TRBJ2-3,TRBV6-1,CASSEVSAGASTDTQYF
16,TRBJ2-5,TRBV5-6,CASSPPSGGTQETQYF
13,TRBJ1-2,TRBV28,CASSLRANYGYTF
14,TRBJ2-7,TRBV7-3,CASSRDRGGDEQYF
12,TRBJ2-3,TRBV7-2,CASSPFTDTQYF
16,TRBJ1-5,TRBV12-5,CASGLVRDRIQQPQHF
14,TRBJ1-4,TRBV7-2,CASSQGFVNEKLFF
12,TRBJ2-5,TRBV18,CASSPNQETQYF
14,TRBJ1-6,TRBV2,CASSDDRGRSPLHF
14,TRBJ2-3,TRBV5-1,CASSLGASTGTQYF
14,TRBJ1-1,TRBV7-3,CASSPASGSTEAFF
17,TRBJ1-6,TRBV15,CATSRHRVSSYNSPLHF
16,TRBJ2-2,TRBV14,CASSQARGRNTGELFF
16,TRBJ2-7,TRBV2,CASSPRWGQGRGEQYF
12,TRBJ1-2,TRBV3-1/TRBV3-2,CASSPGEGGYTF